Shown below are 8 T cell receptor beta chains from a single sample sequenced in a study of blood T cell repertoires in COVID-19. Produced via immunoSEQ multiplex PCR; TCRdb's table is partial and in-frame only. This sample has approximately 210,000 clones, with 80% found just once. The sample comprised PBMCs or T cells enriched from blood (not recorded which). The receptors here all came from a man aged 25-45 years with acute COVID-19.

The chain carries TRBV10-2 and TRBJ1-2; D call uncertain. The CDR3 runs to 13 residues. V gave up 2 bases and J gave up 2 bases, with 6 bases separating them. Germline V gene sequence: CDR1 WSHSY, CDR2 SAAADI. The CDR3 DNA reads TGCGCCAGCAGTGAGGAGGGAAACTATGGCTACACCTTC. Amino acid sequence: CASSEEGNYGYTF.

This clone was counted a few times. The rearrangement uses TRBV23-1 and TRBJ1-1; tentatively, D is TRBD1 (6 bases). TRBV23-1 is an ORF, with its function uncertain. The CDR3 totals 16 residues. V lost 1 base to trimming and J lost 2 bases, with 14 bases between them. The CDR3 nucleotides are TGCGCCAGCAGTCAATTGCAGGGGTTCGTTAACACTGAAGCTTTCTTT. Its protein product is CASSQLQGFVNTEAFF.

The V call is TRBV5-4, the J call TRBJ1-1; weak D call: TRBD1 (5 bases). The CDR3 is 17 residues long. V was cut by 4 bases and J by 1 base, with 20 bases left in between. CDR1 SGHNT and CDR2 YYREEE come from the germline V gene (reference sequence). CDR3 DNA: TGTGCCAGCAGCCCTCAGCCGGGGGAGTGGTGGAACACTGAAGCTTTCTTT. It specifies CASSPQPGEWWNTEAFF.

V usage is TRBV6-5 and J usage is TRBJ1-1, with D tentatively TRBD1 (6 bases). CDR1 and CDR2 from the germline V gene are MNHEY and SVGAGI. This CDR3 is built from 15 residues. V dropped 2 bases and J dropped 1 base, with 11 bases sitting between them. For the CDR3, the DNA is TGTGCCAGCAGTTACGGGACAATCTCGAACACTGAAGCTTTCTTT. It yields the protein CASSYGTISNTEAFF.

V usage is TRBV21-1 and J usage is TRBJ1-1. TRBV21-1 is a listed pseudogene. The CDR3 totals 16 residues. As DNA, the CDR3 is TGTGCCAGCAGCAAAGCTGTAGCGATATTAAACACTGAAGCTTTCTTT. Amino acid sequence: CASSKAVAILNTEAFF.

CDR3 in amino acids: CASREAVDNSPLHF. DNA of the CDR3: TGTGCCAGTAGAGAGGCAGTAGATAATTCACCCCTCCACTTT. The rearrangement uses TRBV19 and TRBJ1-6; D is unclear. From germline, CDR1 is LNHDA and CDR2 SQIVND (reference sequence). The CDR3 contains 14 residues. V was cut by 6 bases and J by 5 bases, with 11 bases left in between.

The rearrangement joins TRBV30 to TRBJ1-1; no reliable D call. Germline loops: CDR1 GTSNPN, CDR2 SVGIG (reference sequence). The CDR3 covers 15 residues. V was cut by 2 bases and J by 7 bases, with 20 bases left in between. In DNA form, the CDR3 reads TGTGCCTGGAGTATGGGCCCCTCGGGCGAGGGTGAAGCTTTCTTT. Its protein is CAWSMGPSGEGEAFF. The variable domain in full, completed from reference TRBV30 and TRBJ1-1, reads SQTIHQWPATLVQPVGSPLSLECTVEGTSNPNLYWYRQAAGRGLQLLFYSVGIGQISSEVPQNLSASRPQDRQFILSSKKLLLSDSGFYLCAWSMGPSGEGEAFFGQGTRLTVV.

The rearrangement uses TRBV28 and TRBJ2-2; perhaps TRBD1 as D (6 bases). The CDR3 has 13 amino acids. The V gene lost 3 bases and the J gene lost 6 bases, with 8 bases spanning the gap. CDR1 MDHEN and CDR2 SYDVKM come from the germline V gene. Here the CDR3 reads CASSLGAAGELFF. CDR3 nucleotide sequence: TGTGCCAGCAGTTTGGGGGCGGCCGGGGAGCTGTTTTTT.